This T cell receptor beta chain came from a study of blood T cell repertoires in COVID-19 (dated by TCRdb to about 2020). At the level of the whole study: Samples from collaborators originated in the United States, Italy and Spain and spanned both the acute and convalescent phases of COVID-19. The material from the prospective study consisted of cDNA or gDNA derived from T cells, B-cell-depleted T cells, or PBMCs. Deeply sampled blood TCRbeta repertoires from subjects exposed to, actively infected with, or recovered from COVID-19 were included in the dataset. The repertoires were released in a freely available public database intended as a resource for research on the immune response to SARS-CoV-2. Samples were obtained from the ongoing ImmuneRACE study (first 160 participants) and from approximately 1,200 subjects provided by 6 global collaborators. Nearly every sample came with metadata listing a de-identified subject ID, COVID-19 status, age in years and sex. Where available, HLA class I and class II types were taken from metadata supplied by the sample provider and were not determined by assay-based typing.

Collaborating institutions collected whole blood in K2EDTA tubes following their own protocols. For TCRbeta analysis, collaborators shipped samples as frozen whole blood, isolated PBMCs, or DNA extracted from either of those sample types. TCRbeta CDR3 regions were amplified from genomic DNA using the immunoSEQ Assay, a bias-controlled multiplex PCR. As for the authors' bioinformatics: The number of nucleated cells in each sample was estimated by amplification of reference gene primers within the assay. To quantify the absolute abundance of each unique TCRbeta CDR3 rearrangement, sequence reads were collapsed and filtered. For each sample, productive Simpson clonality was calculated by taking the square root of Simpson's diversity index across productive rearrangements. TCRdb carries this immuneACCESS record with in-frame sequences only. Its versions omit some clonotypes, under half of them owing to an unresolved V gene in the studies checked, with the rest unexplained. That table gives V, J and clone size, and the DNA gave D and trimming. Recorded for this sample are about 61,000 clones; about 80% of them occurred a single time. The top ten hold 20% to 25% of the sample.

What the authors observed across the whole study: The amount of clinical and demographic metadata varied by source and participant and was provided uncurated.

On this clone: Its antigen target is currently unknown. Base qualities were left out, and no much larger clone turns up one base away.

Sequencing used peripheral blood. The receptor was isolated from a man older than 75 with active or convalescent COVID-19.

The CDR3 reads as follows: CASSLYSENTIYF. The nucleotide sequence reads as follows: TGTGCCAGCAGTTTATATAGCGAAAACACCATATATTTT. The chain is encoded by TRBV12-3 or TRBV12-4 joined to TRBJ1-3; the D gene cannot be named for sure. V was cut back by 2 bases and J by 6 bases, leaving a gap of 8 bases between them. There are 13 amino acids in the CDR3, from cysteine to phenylalanine inclusive. Only the CDR3 DNA is retained, 39 bases long and in frame from the first base.